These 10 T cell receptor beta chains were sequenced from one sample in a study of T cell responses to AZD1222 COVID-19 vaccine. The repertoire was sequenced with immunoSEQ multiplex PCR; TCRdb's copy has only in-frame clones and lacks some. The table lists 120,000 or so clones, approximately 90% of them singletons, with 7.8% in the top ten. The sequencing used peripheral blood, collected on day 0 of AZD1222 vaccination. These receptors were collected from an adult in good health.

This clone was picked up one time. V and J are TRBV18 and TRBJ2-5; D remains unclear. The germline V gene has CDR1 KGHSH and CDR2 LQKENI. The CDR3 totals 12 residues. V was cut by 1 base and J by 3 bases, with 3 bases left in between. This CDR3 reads CASSPQKETQYF. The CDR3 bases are TGTGCCAGCTCACCACAAAAAGAGACCCAGTACTTC.

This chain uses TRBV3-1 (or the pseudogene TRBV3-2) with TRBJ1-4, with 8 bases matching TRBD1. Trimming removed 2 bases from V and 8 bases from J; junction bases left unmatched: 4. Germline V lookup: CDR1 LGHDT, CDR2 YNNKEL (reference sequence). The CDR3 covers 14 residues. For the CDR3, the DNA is TGTGCCAGCAGCCAAACAGGGGGTTTGGAAAAACTGTTTTTT. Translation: CASSQTGGLEKLFF.

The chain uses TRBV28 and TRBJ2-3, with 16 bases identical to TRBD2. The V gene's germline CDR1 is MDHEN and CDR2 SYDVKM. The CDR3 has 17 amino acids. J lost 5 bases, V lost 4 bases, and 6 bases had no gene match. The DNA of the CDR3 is TGTGCCAGCAGTTCGGGACTAGCGGGGGGGCATGAAGATACGCAGTATTTT. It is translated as CASSSGLAGGHEDTQYF.

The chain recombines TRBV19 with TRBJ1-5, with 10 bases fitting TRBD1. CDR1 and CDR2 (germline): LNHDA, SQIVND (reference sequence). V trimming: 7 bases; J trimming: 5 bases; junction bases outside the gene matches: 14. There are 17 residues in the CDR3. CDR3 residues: CASTEPWDRGGDQPQHF. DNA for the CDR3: TGTGCCAGTACCGAGCCCTGGGACAGGGGAGGCGATCAGCCCCAGCATTTT.

Here the CDR3 DNA reads TGCAGCGTGGAACATGGGACAGGGGGCTACGAGCAGTACTTC. The encoded protein is CSVEHGTGGYEQYF. V gene TRBV29-1 combines with J gene TRBJ2-7, with 11 bases lining up with TRBD1. The junction had 7 bases not matched to a gene; V was cut back by 6 bases and J by 3 bases. Germline-derived CDR1 and CDR2 are SQVTM and ANQGSEA. This CDR3 has 14 amino acids.

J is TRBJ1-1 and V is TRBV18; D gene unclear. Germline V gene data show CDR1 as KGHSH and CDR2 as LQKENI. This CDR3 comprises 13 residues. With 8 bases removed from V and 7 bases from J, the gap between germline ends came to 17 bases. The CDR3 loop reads CASHGGRSVEAFF. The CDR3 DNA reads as TGTGCCAGCCACGGAGGGAGGTCCGTTGAAGCTTTCTTT.

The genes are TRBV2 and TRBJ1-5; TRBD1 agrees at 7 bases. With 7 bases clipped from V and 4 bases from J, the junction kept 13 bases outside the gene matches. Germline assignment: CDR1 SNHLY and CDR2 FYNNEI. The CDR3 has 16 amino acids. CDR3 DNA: TGTGCCAGCACCGAAAGGGCAGGGGGGGAAAATCAGCCCCAGCATTTT. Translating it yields CASTERAGGENQPQHF.

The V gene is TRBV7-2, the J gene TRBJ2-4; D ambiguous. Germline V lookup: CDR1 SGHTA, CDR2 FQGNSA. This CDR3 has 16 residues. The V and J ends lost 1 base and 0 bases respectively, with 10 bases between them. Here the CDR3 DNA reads TGTGCCAGCAGCTTAGGGGTCCCCTCAGCCAAAAACATTCAGTACTTC. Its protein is CASSLGVPSAKNIQYF.

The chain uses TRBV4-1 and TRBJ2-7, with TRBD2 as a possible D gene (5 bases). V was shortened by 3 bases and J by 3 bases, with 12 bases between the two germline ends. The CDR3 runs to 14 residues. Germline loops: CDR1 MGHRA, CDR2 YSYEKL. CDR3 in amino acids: CASSQSQEDYEQYF. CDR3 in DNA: TGCGCCAGCAGCCAGTCCCAGGAGGACTACGAGCAGTACTTC.

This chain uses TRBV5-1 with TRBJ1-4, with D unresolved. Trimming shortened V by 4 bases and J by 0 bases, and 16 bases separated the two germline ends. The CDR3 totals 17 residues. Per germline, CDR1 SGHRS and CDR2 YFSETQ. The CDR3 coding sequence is TGCGCCAGCAGCCGAACGGGGAGGGTTGCAACTAATGAAAAACTGTTTTTT. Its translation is CASSRTGRVATNEKLFF.